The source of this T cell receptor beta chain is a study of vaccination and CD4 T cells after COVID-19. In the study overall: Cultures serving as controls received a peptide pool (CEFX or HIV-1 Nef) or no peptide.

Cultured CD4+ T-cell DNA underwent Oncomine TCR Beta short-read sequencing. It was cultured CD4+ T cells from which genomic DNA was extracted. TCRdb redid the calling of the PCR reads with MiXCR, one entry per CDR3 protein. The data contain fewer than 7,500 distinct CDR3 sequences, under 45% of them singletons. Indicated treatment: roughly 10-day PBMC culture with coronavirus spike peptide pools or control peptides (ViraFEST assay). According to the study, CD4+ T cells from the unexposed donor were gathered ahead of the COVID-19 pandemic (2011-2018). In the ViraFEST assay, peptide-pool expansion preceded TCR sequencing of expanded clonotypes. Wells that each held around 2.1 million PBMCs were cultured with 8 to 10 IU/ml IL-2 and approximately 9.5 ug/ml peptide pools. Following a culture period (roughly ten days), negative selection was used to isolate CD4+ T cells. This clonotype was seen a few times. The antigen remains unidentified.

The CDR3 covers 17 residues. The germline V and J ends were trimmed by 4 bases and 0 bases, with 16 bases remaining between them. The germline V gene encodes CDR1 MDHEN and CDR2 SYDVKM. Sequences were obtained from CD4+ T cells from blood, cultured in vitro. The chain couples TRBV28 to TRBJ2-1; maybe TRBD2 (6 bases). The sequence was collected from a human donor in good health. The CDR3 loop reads CASSSPGTASSYNEQFF. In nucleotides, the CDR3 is TGTGCCAGCAGTTCCCCCGGGACTGCGAGCTCCTACAATGAGCAGTTCTTC.